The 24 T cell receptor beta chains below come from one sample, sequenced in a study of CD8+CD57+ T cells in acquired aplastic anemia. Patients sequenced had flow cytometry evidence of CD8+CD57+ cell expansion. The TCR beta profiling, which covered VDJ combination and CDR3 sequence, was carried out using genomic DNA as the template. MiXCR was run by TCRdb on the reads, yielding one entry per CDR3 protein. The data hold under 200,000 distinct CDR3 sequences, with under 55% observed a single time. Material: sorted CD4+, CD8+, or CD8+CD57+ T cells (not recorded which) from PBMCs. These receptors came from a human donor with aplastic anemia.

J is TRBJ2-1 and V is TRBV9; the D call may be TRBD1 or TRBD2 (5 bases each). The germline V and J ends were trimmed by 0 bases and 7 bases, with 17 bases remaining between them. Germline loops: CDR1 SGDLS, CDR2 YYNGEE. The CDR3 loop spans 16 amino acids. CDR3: CASSVGGSDSGNEQFF. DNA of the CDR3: TGTGCCAGCAGCGTAGGAGGGTCAGACAGTGGGAATGAGCAGTTCTTC.

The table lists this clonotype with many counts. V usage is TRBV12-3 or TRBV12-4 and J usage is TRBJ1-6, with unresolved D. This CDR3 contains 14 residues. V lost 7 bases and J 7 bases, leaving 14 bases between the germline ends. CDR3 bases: TGTGCCAGCACCCAAACGAACGGAAATTCACCCCTCCACTTT. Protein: CASTQTNGNSPLHF.

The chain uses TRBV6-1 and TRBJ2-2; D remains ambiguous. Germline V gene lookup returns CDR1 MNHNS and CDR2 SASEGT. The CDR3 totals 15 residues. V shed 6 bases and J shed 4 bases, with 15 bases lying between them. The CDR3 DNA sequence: TGTGCCAGCAGGGCCCGGGCCCCCTTCACCGGGGAGCTGTTTTTT. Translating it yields CASRARAPFTGELFF.

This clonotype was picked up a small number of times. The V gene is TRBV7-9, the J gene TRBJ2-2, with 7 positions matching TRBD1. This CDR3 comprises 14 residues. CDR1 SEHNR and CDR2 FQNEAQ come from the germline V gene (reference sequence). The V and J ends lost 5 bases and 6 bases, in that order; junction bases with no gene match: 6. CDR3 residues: CASSMDRTAGELFF. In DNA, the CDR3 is TGTGCCAGCAGCATGGACAGGACGGCCGGGGAGCTGTTTTTT.

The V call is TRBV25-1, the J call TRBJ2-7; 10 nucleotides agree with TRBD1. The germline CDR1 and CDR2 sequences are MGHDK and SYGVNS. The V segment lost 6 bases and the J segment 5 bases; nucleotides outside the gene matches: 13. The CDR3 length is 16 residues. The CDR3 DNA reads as TGTGCCAGCAGCTTGTGGACAGGGGGAGGTATCAACGAGCAGTACTTC. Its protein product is CASSLWTGGGINEQYF.

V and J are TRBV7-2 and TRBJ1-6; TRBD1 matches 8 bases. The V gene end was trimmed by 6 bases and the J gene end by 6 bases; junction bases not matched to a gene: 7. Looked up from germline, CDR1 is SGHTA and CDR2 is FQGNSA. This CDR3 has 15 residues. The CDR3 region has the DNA TGTGCCAGCAGTCTGGGACAGGAGTTTAATTCACCCCTCCACTTT. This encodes CASSLGQEFNSPLHF.

Here the CDR3 reads CASSSRLAGTYNEQFF. The DNA for the CDR3 is TGTGCCAGCAGTTCCCGACTAGCGGGCACCTACAATGAGCAGTTCTTC. The genes are TRBV6-2 or TRBV6-3 and TRBJ2-1, with 10 bases aligning to TRBD2. The V gene's germline CDR1 is MNHEY and CDR2 SVGEGT. With V trimmed by 4 bases and J by 2 bases, 5 bases remained unmatched. The CDR3 has 16 residues.

The CDR3 nucleotides are TGTGCCAGTAGTATAACCTGGACCAACACCGGGGAGCTGTTTTTT. Protein product: CASSITWTNTGELFF. This chain joins TRBV19 and TRBJ2-2; D ambiguous. This CDR3 comprises 15 residues. The V end lost 2 bases, the J end lost 2 bases, and 9 bases lay between the germline ends. Germline values: CDR1 LNHDA, CDR2 SQIVND (reference sequence).

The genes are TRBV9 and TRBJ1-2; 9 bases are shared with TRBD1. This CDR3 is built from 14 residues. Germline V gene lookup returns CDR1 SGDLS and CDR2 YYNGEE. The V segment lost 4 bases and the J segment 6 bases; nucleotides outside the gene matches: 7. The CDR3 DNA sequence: TGTGCCAGCAGCCCACGGACAGGGGAGGATGGCTACACCTTC. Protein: CASSPRTGEDGYTF. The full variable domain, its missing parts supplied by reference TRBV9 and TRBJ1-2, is DSGVTQTPKHLITATGQRVTLRCSPRSGDLSVYWYQQSLDQGLQFLIQYYNGEERAKGNILERFSAQQFPDLHSELNLSSLELGDSALYFCASSPRTGEDGYTFGSGTRLTVV.

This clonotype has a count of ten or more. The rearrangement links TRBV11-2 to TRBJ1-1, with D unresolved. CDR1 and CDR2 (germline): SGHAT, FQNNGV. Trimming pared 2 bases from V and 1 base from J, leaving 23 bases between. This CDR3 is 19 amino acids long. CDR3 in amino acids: CASSLRSERVPKENTEAFF. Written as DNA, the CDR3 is TGTGCCAGCAGCTTACGTTCTGAGAGAGTGCCGAAGGAGAACACTGAAGCTTTCTTT.

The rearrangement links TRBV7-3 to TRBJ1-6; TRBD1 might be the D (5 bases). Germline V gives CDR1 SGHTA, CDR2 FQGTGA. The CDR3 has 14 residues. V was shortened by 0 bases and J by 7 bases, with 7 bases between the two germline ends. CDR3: CASSLTAGNSPLHF. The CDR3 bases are TGTGCCAGCAGCTTAACGGCAGGGAATTCACCCCTCCACTTT.

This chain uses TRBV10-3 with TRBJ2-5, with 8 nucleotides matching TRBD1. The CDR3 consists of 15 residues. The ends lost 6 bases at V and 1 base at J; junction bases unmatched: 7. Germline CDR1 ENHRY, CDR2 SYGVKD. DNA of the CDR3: TGTGCCATCAGCGGACAGGGAATGGGCCAAGAGACCCAGTACTTC. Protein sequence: CAISGQGMGQETQYF.

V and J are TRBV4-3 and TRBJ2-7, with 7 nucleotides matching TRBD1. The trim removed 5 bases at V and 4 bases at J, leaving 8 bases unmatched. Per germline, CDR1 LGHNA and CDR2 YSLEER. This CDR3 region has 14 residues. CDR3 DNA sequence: TGCGCCAGCAGCAAGAGACAGGGACAGTACGAGCAGTACTTC. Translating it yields CASSKRQGQYEQYF.

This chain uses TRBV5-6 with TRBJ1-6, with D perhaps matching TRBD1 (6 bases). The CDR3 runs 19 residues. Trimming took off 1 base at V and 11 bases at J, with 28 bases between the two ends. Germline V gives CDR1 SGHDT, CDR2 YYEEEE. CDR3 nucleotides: TGTGCCAGCAGCTTGAGGTTTCTAGCGGGAAAAGGGGGAGCGGCACCCCTCCACTTT. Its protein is CASSLRFLAGKGGAAPLHF.

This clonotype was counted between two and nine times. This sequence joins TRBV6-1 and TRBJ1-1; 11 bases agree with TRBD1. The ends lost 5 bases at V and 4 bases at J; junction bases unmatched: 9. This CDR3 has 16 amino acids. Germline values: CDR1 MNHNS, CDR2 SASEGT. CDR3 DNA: TGTGCCAGCAGTACTGGGACAGGGGGTTTGAGCACTGAAGCTTTCTTT. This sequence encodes CASSTGTGGLSTEAFF.

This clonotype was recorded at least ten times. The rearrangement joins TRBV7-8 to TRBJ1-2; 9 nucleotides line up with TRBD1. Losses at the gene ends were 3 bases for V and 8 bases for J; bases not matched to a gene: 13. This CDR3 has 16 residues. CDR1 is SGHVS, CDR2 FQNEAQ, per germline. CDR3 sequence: CASSLGLDRGLGGYTF. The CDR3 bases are TGTGCCAGCAGCTTGGGATTAGACAGGGGGTTAGGCGGCTACACCTTC.

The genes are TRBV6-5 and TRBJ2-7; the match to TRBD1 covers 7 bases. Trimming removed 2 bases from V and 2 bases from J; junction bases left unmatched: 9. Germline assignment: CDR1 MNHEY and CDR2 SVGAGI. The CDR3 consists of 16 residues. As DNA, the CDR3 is TGTGCCAGCAGTTACCGGAACAGACAGGGTACCTACGAGCAGTACTTC. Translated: CASSYRNRQGTYEQYF.

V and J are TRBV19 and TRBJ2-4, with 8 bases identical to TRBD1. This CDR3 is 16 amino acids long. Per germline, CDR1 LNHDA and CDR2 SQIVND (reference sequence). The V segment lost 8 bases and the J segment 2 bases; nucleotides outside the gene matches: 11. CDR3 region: CASAPRQGFPKNIQYF. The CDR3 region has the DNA TGTGCCAGTGCCCCTCGACAGGGGTTTCCCAAAAACATTCAGTACTTC. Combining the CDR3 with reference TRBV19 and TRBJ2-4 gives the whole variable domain DGGITQSPKYLFRKEGQNVTLSCEQNLNHDAMYWYRQDPGQGLRLIYYSQIVNDFQKGDIAEGYSVSREKKESFPLTVTSAQKNPTAFYLCASAPRQGFPKNIQYFGAGTRLSVL.

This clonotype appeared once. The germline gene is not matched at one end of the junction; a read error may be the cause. CDR3 DNA sequence: TGTGTCAGCAGGAAACCCGAAACCGGGACTAGCGGAACCACAGATACGCAGTATTTT. It encodes CVSRKPETGTSGTTDTQYF. The rearrangement links TRBV12-3 or TRBV12-4 to TRBJ2-3; 11 bases are a match to TRBD2. This CDR3 is 19 amino acids long.

The CDR3 is CASSEPIAGLRNEQYF. Here the CDR3 DNA reads TGTGCCAGCAGTGAACCCATAGCGGGATTGAGAAACGAGCAGTACTTC. The V gene is TRBV25-1, the J gene TRBJ2-7, with 8 positions matching TRBD2. Germline V gene sequence: CDR1 MGHDK, CDR2 SYGVNS. The CDR3 contains 16 residues. The V gene end was trimmed by 2 bases and the J gene end by 5 bases; junction bases not matched to a gene: 11.

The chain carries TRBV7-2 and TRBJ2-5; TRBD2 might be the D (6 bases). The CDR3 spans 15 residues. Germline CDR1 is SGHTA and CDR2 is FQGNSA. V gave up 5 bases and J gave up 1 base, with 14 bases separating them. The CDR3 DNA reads TGTGCCAGCAGCAAAGGGGTGGGGGGCCAAGAGACCCAGTACTTC. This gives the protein CASSKGVGGQETQYF.

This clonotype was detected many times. This CDR3 is CASSLVAARETQYF. The CDR3 DNA sequence: TGTGCCAGCAGCTTAGTTGCGGCCAGGGAGACCCAGTACTTC. This chain links TRBV7-8 with TRBJ2-5; no clear D. Germline-derived CDR1 and CDR2 are SGHVS and FQNEAQ. V was pared by 1 base and J by 5 bases, with 11 bases between. The CDR3 is 14 amino acids.

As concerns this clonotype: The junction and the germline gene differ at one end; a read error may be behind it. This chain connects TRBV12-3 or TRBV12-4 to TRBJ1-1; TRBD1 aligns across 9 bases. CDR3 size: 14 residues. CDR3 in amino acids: CASRRQGVDTEAFF. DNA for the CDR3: TGTGCCAGCAGGAGACAGGGGGTGGACACCGAAGCTTTCTTT.

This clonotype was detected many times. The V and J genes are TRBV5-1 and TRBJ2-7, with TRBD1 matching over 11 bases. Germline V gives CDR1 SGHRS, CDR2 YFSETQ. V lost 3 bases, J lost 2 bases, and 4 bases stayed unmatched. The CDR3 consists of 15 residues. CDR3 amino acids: CASSSPGQGAYEQYF. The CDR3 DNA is TGCGCCAGCAGCTCACCGGGACAGGGGGCCTACGAGCAGTACTTC.